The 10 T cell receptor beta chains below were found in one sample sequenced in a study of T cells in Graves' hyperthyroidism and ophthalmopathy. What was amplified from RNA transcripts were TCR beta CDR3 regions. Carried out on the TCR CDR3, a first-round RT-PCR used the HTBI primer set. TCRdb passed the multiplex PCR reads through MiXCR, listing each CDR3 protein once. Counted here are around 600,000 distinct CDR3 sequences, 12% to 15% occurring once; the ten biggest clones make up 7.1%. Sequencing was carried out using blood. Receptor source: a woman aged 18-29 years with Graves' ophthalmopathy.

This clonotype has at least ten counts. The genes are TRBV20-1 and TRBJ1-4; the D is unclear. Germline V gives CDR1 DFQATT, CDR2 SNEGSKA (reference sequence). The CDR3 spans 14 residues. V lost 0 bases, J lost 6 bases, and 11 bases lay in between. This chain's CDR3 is CSARDPRRDEKLFF. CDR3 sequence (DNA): TGCAGTGCTAGAGATCCCCGGAGGGATGAAAAACTGTTTTTT.

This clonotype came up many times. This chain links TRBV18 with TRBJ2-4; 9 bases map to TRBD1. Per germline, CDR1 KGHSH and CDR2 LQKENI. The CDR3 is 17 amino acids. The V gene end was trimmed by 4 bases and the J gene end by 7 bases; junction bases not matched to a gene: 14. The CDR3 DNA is TGTGCCAGCTCACAAACTAACAGGGGGCTTGCTGGGAACATTCAGTACTTC. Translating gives CASSQTNRGLAGNIQYF.

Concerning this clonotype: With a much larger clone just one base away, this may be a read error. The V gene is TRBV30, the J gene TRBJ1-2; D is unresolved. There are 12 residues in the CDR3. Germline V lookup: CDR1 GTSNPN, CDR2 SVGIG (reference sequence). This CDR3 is CTWSNSAGGYTF. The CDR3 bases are TGTACCTGGAGTAATAGCGCTGGTGGCTACACCTTC.

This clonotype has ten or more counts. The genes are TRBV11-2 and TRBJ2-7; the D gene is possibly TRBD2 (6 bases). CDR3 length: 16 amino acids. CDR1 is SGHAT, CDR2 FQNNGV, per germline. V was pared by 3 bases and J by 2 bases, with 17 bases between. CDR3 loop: CASSFPRGKGTYEQYF. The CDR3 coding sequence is TGTGCCAGCAGCTTTCCTCGCGGGAAGGGGACCTACGAGCAGTACTTC.

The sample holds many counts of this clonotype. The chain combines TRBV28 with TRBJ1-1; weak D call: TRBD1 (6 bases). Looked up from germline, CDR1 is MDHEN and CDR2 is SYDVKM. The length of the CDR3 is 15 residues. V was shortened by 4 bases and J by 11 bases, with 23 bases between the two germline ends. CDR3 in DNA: TGTGCCAGCAGTTACCGATGGGGGGCCGGGGGGCTGGCTTTCTTT. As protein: CASSYRWGAGGLAFF.

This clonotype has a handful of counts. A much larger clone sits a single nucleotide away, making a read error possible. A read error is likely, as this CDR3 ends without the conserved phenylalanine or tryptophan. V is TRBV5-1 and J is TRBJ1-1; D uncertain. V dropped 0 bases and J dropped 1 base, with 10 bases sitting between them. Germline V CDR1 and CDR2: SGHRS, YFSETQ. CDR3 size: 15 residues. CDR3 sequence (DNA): TGCGCCAGCAGCTTGGCGTGGGCTGCGAACACTGAAGCTTTCCTT. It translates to CASSLAWAANTEAFL.

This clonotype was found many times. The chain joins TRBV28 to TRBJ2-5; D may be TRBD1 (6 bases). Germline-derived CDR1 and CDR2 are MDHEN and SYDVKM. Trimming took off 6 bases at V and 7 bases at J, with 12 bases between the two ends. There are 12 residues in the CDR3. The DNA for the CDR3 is TGTGCCAGCAGAGGACAGACCCCGACCCAGTACTTC. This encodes CASRGQTPTQYF. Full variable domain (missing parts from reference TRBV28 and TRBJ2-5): DVKVTQSSRYLVKRTGEKVFLECVQDMDHENMFWYRQDPGLGLRLIYFSYDVKMKEKGDIPEGYSVSREKKERFSLILESASTNQTSMYLCASRGQTPTQYFGPGTRLLVL.

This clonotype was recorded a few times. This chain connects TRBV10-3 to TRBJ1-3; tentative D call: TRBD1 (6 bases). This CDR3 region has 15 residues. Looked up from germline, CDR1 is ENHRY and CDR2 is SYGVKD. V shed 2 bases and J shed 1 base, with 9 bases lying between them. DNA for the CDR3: TGTGCCATCAGTGAGACAGGGAATTCTGGAAACACCATATATTTT. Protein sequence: CAISETGNSGNTIYF.

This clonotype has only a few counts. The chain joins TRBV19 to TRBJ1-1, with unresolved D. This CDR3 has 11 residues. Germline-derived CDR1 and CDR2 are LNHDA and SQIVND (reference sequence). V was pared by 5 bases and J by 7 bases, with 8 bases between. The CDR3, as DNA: TGTGCCAGTAGTGTAGGTTTTGAAGCTTTCTTT. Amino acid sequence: CASSVGFEAFF.

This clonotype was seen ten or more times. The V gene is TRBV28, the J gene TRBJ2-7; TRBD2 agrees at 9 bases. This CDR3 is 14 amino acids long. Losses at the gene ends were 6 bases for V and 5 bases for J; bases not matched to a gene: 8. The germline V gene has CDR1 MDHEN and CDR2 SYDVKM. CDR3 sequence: CASRGSGSSDEQYF. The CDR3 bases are TGTGCCAGCAGGGGTAGCGGGAGTTCTGACGAGCAGTACTTC.